The 18 T cell receptor beta chains in this list originate from one sample, sequenced in a study of T cell changes during pregnancy in multiple sclerosis. Repertoires were generated with immunoSEQ multiplex PCR, while TCRdb's copy carries only in-frame clones and drops some. The data contain 70,000 to 80,000 clones, about 95% of them seen just once; the ten biggest clones take up approximately 0.58%. The sample here was peripheral blood, taken in the third trimester of pregnancy. All receptors derive from a female donor with multiple sclerosis, enrolled in a pregnancy study.

The CDR3 loop is CASSRRGGGADTQYF. The CDR3 DNA is TGCGCCAGCAGCCGACGGGGTGGGGGGGCGGATACGCAGTATTTT. The rearrangement links TRBV4-3 to TRBJ2-3; TRBD2 might be the D (7 bases). Germline V CDR1 and CDR2: LGHNA, YSLEER. The CDR3 has 15 residues. Trimming took 4 bases from V and 6 from J, leaving 17 bases between them.

This chain uses TRBV5-5 with TRBJ1-4, with no clear D. Per germline, CDR1 SGHKS and CDR2 YYEKEE (reference sequence). The CDR3 contains 14 residues. Trimming cost V 4 bases and J 7 bases, with 14 bases left between them. The CDR3 protein is CASSPPGSGEKLFF. In DNA form, the CDR3 reads TGTGCCAGCAGCCCACCAGGTAGTGGTGAAAAACTGTTTTTT.

The chain is built from TRBV19 and TRBJ1-2; 7 nucleotides align to TRBD1. Germline V CDR1 and CDR2: LNHDA, SQIVND (reference sequence). The CDR3 sequence is 15 residues long. J was trimmed by 4 bases and V by 3 bases; bases with no gene match: 8. The CDR3 DNA sequence: TGTGCCAGTAGTATCCAACAGGGGACGGTCTATGGCTACACCTTC. Translating gives CASSIQQGTVYGYTF.

With respect to this clone: The same CDR3 arises from other DNA sequences in this sample as well. The genes are TRBV9 and TRBJ2-5; 7 nucleotides agree with TRBD2. The trim removed 4 bases at V and 5 bases at J, leaving 2 bases unmatched. CDR3 size: 12 residues. Germline V gene sequence: CDR1 SGDLS, CDR2 YYNGEE. The CDR3 protein is CASSPGGETQYF. CDR3 in DNA: TGTGCCAGCAGCCCGGGGGGTGAGACCCAGTACTTC. The variable domain in full, with the rest retrieved from reference TRBV9 and TRBJ2-5, is DSGVTQTPKHLITATGQRVTLRCSPRSGDLSVYWYQQSLDQGLQFLIQYYNGEERAKGNILERFSAQQFPDLHSELNLSSLELGDSALYFCASSPGGETQYFGPGTRLLVL.

Only one count was recorded for this clone. The V and J genes are TRBV5-1 and TRBJ1-2, with 9 bases lining up with TRBD1. The CDR3 covers 16 residues. Trimming cost V 3 bases and J 0 bases; bases outside gene matches: 6. CDR1 is SGHRS and CDR2 is YFSETQ in the germline V gene. In nucleotides, the CDR3 is TGCGCCAGCAGCTGGGGGACAGGGCAAGCTAACTATGGCTACACCTTC. Amino acids: CASSWGTGQANYGYTF.

This clone appeared a single time. The rearrangement joins TRBV7-2 to TRBJ2-5; TRBD1 agrees at 7 bases. The trim removed 4 bases at V and 0 bases at J, leaving 8 bases unmatched. CDR3 length: 16 residues. The germline CDR1 and CDR2 sequences are SGHTA and FQGNSA. CDR3 amino acids: CASSSTGTANQETQYF. In DNA form, the CDR3 reads TGTGCCAGCAGCTCCACCGGGACAGCGAACCAAGAGACCCAGTACTTC.

This clone was found once. The CDR3, as DNA: TGCAGTGCCGGGACACATACGCAGTATTTT. This sequence encodes CSAGTHTQYF. This chain uses TRBV20-1 with TRBJ2-3; maybe TRBD1 (6 bases). Germline CDR1 DFQATT, CDR2 SNEGSKA (reference sequence). With 6 bases removed from V and 7 bases from J, the gap between germline ends came to 8 bases. The CDR3 covers 10 residues.

This chain connects TRBV2 to TRBJ2-3; 7 bases are a match to TRBD1. J gave up 2 bases and V 8 bases, and 16 bases lay outside the gene matches. CDR3 length: 17 residues. Germline V gene lookup returns CDR1 SNHLY and CDR2 FYNNEI. In DNA form, the CDR3 reads TGTGCCAGCGTTGACAGGGTGCGCCTAAGGCCCACAGATACGCAGTATTTT. It codes for CASVDRVRLRPTDTQYF. Full variable domain (outside the CDR3, taken from reference TRBV2 and TRBJ2-3): EPEVTQTPSHQVTQMGQEVILRCVPISNHLYFYWYRQILGQKVEFLVSFYNNEISEKSEIFDDQFSVERPDGSNFTLKIRSTKLEDSAMYFCASVDRVRLRPTDTQYFGPGTRLTVL.

The J gene is TRBJ1-3, the V gene TRBV4-2; D remains unclear. The CDR3 loop spans 12 amino acids. Looked up from germline, CDR1 is LGHNA and CDR2 is YNFKEQ. Trimming removed 3 bases from V and 4 bases from J, with 4 bases in between. CDR3 in DNA: TGTGCCAGCAGCCAGACAGGAAACACCATATATTTT. Amino acids: CASSQTGNTIYF.

Only one count was recorded for this clone. This chain connects TRBV4-1 to TRBJ1-5; D may be TRBD1 (5 bases). CDR3 length equals 14 residues. With 10 bases removed from V and 5 bases from J, the gap between germline ends came to 18 bases. Germline CDR1 is MGHRA and CDR2 is YSYEKL. CDR3 nucleotide sequence: TGCGCCACTGGGGGGGTTGAGGTCCATCAGCCCCAGCATTTT. This translates into CATGGVEVHQPQHF.

This clone was seen just once. The rearrangement joins TRBV7-7 to TRBJ1-3; no firm D call. V lost 0 bases to trimming and J lost 4 bases, with 7 bases between them. CDR3 size: 14 residues. CDR1 is SSHAT, CDR2 FNYEAQ, per germline (reference sequence). CDR3 in DNA: TGTGCCAGCAGCTTAGCGCTAGGCGGAAACACCATATATTTT. It encodes CASSLALGGNTIYF. The complete variable domain, with remaining parts taken from reference TRBV7-7 and TRBJ1-3, reads GAGVSQSPRYKVTKRGQDVTLRCDPISSHATLYWYQQALGQGPEFLTYFNYEAQPDKSGLPSDRFSAERPEGSISTLTIQRTEQRDSAMYRCASSLALGGNTIYFGEGSWLTVV.

This chain uses TRBV7-2 with TRBJ1-2; the match to TRBD1 covers 9 bases. Trimming cost V 2 bases and J 4 bases; bases outside gene matches: 11. The germline V gene encodes CDR1 SGHTA and CDR2 FQGNSA. CDR3 size: 17 residues. The CDR3 DNA follows: TGTGCCAGCAGCTTAACCACGACAGGGGGTCTCGGCTATGGCTACACCTTC. Its translation: CASSLTTTGGLGYGYTF.

The chain uses TRBV25-1 and TRBJ1-1; D not certain. The CDR3 sequence is 12 residues long. In germline, CDR1 is MGHDK, CDR2 SYGVNS. V shed 4 bases and J shed 1 base, with 4 bases lying between them. The CDR3 DNA is TGTGCCAGCAGTGCCAGGAACACTGAAGCTTTCTTT. Protein sequence: CASSARNTEAFF.

The genes are TRBV5-5 and TRBJ2-5; D possibly corresponds to TRBD1 (6 bases). The germline V and J ends were trimmed by 2 bases and 2 bases, with 16 bases remaining between them. There are 16 residues in the CDR3. Germline assignment: CDR1 SGHKS and CDR2 YYEKEE (reference sequence). CDR3 region: CASSFPPGQMQETQYF. The CDR3 DNA reads TGTGCCAGCAGCTTTCCCCCCGGACAGATGCAAGAGACCCAGTACTTC. Using reference TRBV5-5 and TRBJ2-5 for the parts outside the CDR3, the full variable domain is DAGVTQSPTHLIKTRGQQVTLRCSPISGHKSVSWYQQVLGQGPQFIFQYYEKEERGRGNFPDRFSARQFPNYSSELNVNALLLGDSALYLCASSFPPGQMQETQYFGPGTRLLVL.

The chain recombines TRBV27 with TRBJ2-1; 12 nucleotides line up with TRBD2. The V gene's germline CDR1 is MNHEY and CDR2 SMNVEV (reference sequence). Trimming at V came to 1 base and at J to 10 bases, leaving 8 bases not matched to a gene. The CDR3 is 16 amino acids. CDR3 coding DNA: TGTGCCAGCAGTTTATGGGGACTAGCGGGCCAAGGGGAGCAGTTCTTC. Translation gives CASSLWGLAGQGEQFF.

The J gene is TRBJ1-4, the V gene TRBV28; no clear D gene. The V end was cut by 5 bases, the J end by 10 bases, with 14 bases between. This CDR3 is 13 amino acids long. The germline V gene has CDR1 MDHEN and CDR2 SYDVKM. The DNA for the CDR3 is TGTGCCAGCAGTCCCCCCCCCACGGGAAAACTGTTTTTT. Protein: CASSPPPTGKLFF.

This chain uses TRBV19 with TRBJ2-7; the D gene is possibly TRBD2 (5 bases). The CDR3 extends over 15 amino acids. V shed 6 bases and J shed 1 base, with 16 bases lying between them. From germline, CDR1 is LNHDA and CDR2 SQIVND (reference sequence). The CDR3 loop is CASSRRGEGSYEQYF. Written as DNA, the CDR3 is TGTGCCAGTAGCCGCCGGGGAGAGGGTTCCTACGAGCAGTACTTC. Drawing the rest from reference TRBV19 and TRBJ2-7, the complete variable domain is DGGITQSPKYLFRKEGQNVTLSCEQNLNHDAMYWYRQDPGQGLRLIYYSQIVNDFQKGDIAEGYSVSREKKESFPLTVTSAQKNPTAFYLCASSRRGEGSYEQYFGPGTRLTVT.

The V call is TRBV5-5, the J call TRBJ2-7, with 7 bases fitting TRBD2. Germline lookup yields CDR1 SGHKS and CDR2 YYEKEE (reference sequence). With 5 bases clipped from V and 5 bases from J, the junction kept 7 bases outside the gene matches. The CDR3 length is 13 residues. In DNA, the CDR3 is TGTGCCAGCAGGGGGGGAGGGCTCAACGAGCAGTACTTC. Translated, it gives CASRGGGLNEQYF.